This T cell receptor beta chain was identified during a study of blood T cells in healthy people across ages. Study findings and constraints: Expanded clonotype changes were possibly confounded by unknown donor CMV status.

In the case of this clonotype: Its target is unknown.

The junction had 10 bases not matched to a gene; V was cut back by 3 bases and J by 10 bases. This CDR3 contains 15 residues. A sample-barcoded 5' primer and a J-beta primer mix were used in a second PCR of roughly 7 to 11 cycles. A single record per CDR3 protein comes from TCRdb applying MiXCR to the 5' RACE reads. The sample shows about 730,000 distinct CDR3 sequences, more than 40% of them seen only once. This sequence originates from an older woman in good health. The chain uses TRBV12-3 or TRBV12-4 and TRBJ2-1; TRBD1 matches 9 bases. The specimen was blood. The CDR3 region has the DNA TGTGCCAGCAGTTTTACCGGGACAGGGAACTACGAGCAGTTCTTC. This sequence encodes CASSFTGTGNYEQFF.